The rows below give T cell receptor beta chains drawn from one sample of a study of cytomegalovirus exposure and HLA in healthy donors. Assay: immunoSEQ multiplex PCR; the TCRdb copy retains only in-frame clones and omits some. The sample has approximately 150,000 clones; roughly 80% are singletons. Sample: PBMCs. The receptors shown here come from a woman aged 35 to 49 in good health and CMV-seropositive. Each CDR3 is given without its conserved first and last residue. The order of the fields is CDR3 length, V gene, J gene, CDR3 protein.

CDR3 length: 13; V gene: TRBV7-2; J gene: TRBJ2-1; CDR3 protein: ASSFSTGGKYEQF
CDR3 length: 13; V gene: TRBV7-3; J gene: TRBJ2-1; CDR3 protein: ASSQAGLGRNEQF
CDR3 length: 10; V gene: TRBV2; J gene: TRBJ2-3; CDR3 protein: VSRGGADTQY
CDR3 length: 11; V gene: TRBV4-1; J gene: TRBJ1-1; CDR3 protein: ASSRTGNTEAF
CDR3 length: 11; V gene: TRBV6-4; J gene: TRBJ1-6; CDR3 protein: ASSRVWDSPLH
CDR3 length: 11; V gene: TRBV14; J gene: TRBJ1-1; CDR3 protein: ASSQDPAIKAF
CDR3 length: 14; V gene: TRBV5-5; J gene: TRBJ2-1; CDR3 protein: ASSLGASGQYNEQF
CDR3 length: 14; V gene: TRBV5-4; J gene: TRBJ2-3; CDR3 protein: ASSLSTSGATDTQY
CDR3 length: 14; V gene: TRBV27; J gene: .; CDR3 protein: ASWGGAGAGFYEQY
CDR3 length: 13; V gene: TRBV9; J gene: TRBJ2-6; CDR3 protein: ASRGHYSGANVLT
CDR3 length: 13; V gene: TRBV19; J gene: TRBJ2-5; CDR3 protein: ASSISDRGGETQY
CDR3 length: 12; V gene: TRBV12-5; J gene: TRBJ2-5; CDR3 protein: ASGLSGGQETQY
CDR3 length: 14; V gene: TRBV18; J gene: TRBJ2-6; CDR3 protein: ASSPTTGTGANVLT
CDR3 length: 14; V gene: TRBV6-6; J gene: TRBJ2-5; CDR3 protein: ASTESLAGGAKTQY
CDR3 length: 12; V gene: TRBV28; J gene: TRBJ1-4; CDR3 protein: ASSPWTGGEKLF
CDR3 length: 13; V gene: TRBV4-1; J gene: TRBJ1-1; CDR3 protein: ASSQEVTGDTEAF
CDR3 length: 13; V gene: TRBV19; J gene: TRBJ1-1; CDR3 protein: ASSPYRGMNTEAF
CDR3 length: 13; V gene: TRBV10-1; J gene: TRBJ1-4; CDR3 protein: ASSEGGNGGEKLF
CDR3 length: 13; V gene: TRBV6-5; J gene: TRBJ1-6; CDR3 protein: ASSYGGAANSPLH
CDR3 length: 10; V gene: TRBV10-3; J gene: TRBJ2-5; CDR3 protein: AIKGAEETQY
CDR3 length: 13; V gene: TRBV10-2; J gene: TRBJ2-7; CDR3 protein: ASSDRGSGKPEQY
CDR3 length: 12; V gene: TRBV7-2; J gene: TRBJ2-7; CDR3 protein: ASSSTSGTYEQY
CDR3 length: 14; V gene: TRBV18; J gene: TRBJ1-5; CDR3 protein: ASSPSADRAIRPQH
CDR3 length: 14; V gene: TRBV19; J gene: TRBJ1-1; CDR3 protein: ASSIEGKGARTEAF
CDR3 length: 13; V gene: TRBV9; J gene: TRBJ2-7; CDR3 protein: ASSGGQSFTYEQY
CDR3 length: 14; V gene: TRBV5-6; J gene: TRBJ2-1; CDR3 protein: ASSQRTSGTYNEQF
CDR3 length: 12; V gene: TRBV2; J gene: TRBJ2-7; CDR3 protein: ASKMGGSTYEQY
CDR3 length: 11; V gene: TRBV28; J gene: TRBJ2-4; CDR3 protein: ASRVALKNIQY
CDR3 length: 10; V gene: TRBV10-3; J gene: TRBJ2-2; CDR3 protein: AISESSGELF
CDR3 length: 11; V gene: TRBV18; J gene: TRBJ1-5; CDR3 protein: ASSGDVDQPQH
CDR3 length: 16; V gene: TRBV9; J gene: TRBJ2-2; CDR3 protein: ASSATSGNLANTGELF
CDR3 length: 12; V gene: TRBV6-8; J gene: TRBJ1-5; CDR3 protein: ASSYDRNNQPQH
CDR3 length: 11; V gene: TRBV2; J gene: TRBJ1-5; CDR3 protein: ASREQGGQPQH
CDR3 length: 12; V gene: TRBV7-9; J gene: TRBJ2-2; CDR3 protein: ASSSDLNTGELF
CDR3 length: 13; V gene: TRBV7-2; J gene: TRBJ2-7; CDR3 protein: ASSFTDRGRNEQY
CDR3 length: 16; V gene: TRBV11-3; J gene: TRBJ2-3; CDR3 protein: ASSFDPTQGFPTDTQY
CDR3 length: 11; V gene: TRBV28; J gene: TRBJ1-2; CDR3 protein: ASRPTGEDGYT
CDR3 length: 12; V gene: TRBV2; J gene: TRBJ1-5; CDR3 protein: ASSEQVRGQPQH
CDR3 length: 14; V gene: TRBV29-1; J gene: .; CDR3 protein: SGAGTSGGAYYEQY
CDR3 length: 12; V gene: TRBV7-3; J gene: TRBJ2-5; CDR3 protein: ASSQQRGEETQY
CDR3 length: 17; V gene: TRBV7-2; J gene: TRBJ2-3; CDR3 protein: ASKSLAGGYPSFVDTQY
CDR3 length: 14; V gene: TRBV9; J gene: TRBJ2-3; CDR3 protein: ASSVRDSRQTDTQY
CDR3 length: 13; V gene: TRBV6-6; J gene: TRBJ2-1; CDR3 protein: ASSATTGGLNEQF